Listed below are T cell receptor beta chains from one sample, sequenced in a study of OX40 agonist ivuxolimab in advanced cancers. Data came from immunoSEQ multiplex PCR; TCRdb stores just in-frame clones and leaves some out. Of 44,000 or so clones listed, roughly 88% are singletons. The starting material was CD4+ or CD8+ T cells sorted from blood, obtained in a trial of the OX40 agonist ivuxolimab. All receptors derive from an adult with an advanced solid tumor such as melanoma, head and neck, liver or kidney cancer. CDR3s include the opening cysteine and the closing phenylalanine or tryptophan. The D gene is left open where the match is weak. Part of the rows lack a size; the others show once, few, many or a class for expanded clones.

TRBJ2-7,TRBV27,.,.,CASARWPSYEQYF,TGTGCCAGCGCCCGGTGGCCTTCCTACGAGCAGTACTTC
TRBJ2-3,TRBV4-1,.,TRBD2,CASSQDPLTILASTDTQYF,TGCGCCAGCAGCCAAGATCCCCTCACTATACTAGCGTCGACAGATACGCAGTATTTT
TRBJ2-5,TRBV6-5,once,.,CASSAGTQYF,TGTGCCAGCAGTGCGGGGACCCAGTACTTC
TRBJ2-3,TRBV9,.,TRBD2,CASSSLAGGSTDTQYF,TGTGCCAGCAGCTCCCTAGCGGGGGGGAGCACAGATACGCAGTATTTT
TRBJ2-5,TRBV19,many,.,CASSFTGQETQYF,TGTGCCAGTAGCTTTACAGGGCAAGAGACCCAGTACTTC
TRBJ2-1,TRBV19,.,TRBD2,CASSLWVAGGGNEQFF,TGTGCCAGTAGCCTGTGGGTAGCGGGAGGAGGCAATGAGCAGTTCTTC
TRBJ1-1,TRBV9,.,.,CASSVGLGNTEAFF,TGTGCCAGCAGCGTAGGTCTGGGGAACACTGAAGCTTTCTTT
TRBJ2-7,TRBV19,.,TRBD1,CASSYQGASYEQYF,TGTGCCAGTAGTTACCAGGGGGCCTCCTACGAGCAGTACTTC
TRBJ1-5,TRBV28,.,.,CASSQASNPAGDQPQHF,TGTGCCAGCAGCCAAGCATCAAACCCCGCGGGGGATCAGCCCCAGCATTTT
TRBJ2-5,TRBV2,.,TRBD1,CASSIGQERYLETQYF,TGTGCCAGCAGTATTGGACAGGAGAGGTATTTAGAGACCCAGTACTTC
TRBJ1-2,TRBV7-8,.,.,CASSLGPGTYGYTF,TGTGCCAGCAGCTTAGGCCCAGGCACCTATGGCTACACCTTC
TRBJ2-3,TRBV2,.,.,CASSEWGPGGATDTQYF,TGTGCCAGCAGTGAATGGGGGCCTGGGGGGGCAACAGATACGCAGTATTTT
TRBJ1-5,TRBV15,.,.,CATSWEWMKEDQPQHF,TGTGCCACCAGCTGGGAATGGATGAAGGAGGATCAGCCCCAGCATTTT
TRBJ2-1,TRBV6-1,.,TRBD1,CASREDYRGAEPKHPTNEQFF,TGTGCCAGCAGGGAAGACTACAGGGGGGCGGAACCAAAACATCCAACTAATGAGCAGTTCTTC
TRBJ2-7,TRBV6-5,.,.,CASCDTNEQYF,TGTGCCAGCTGTGATACAAACGAGCAGTACTTC
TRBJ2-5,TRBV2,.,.,CASSEAWVLTETQYF,TGTGCCAGCAGTGAAGCGTGGGTTTTGACTGAGACCCAGTACTTC
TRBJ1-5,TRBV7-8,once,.,CASSNLTANQPQHF,TGTGCCAGCAGCAACCTGACAGCTAATCAGCCCCAGCATTTT
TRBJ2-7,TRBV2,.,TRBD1,CASSEDTGVPSYEQYF,TGTGCCAGCAGTGAGGACACAGGGGTCCCTTCCTACGAGCAGTACTTC
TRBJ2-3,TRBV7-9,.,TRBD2,CASSLYTSGGPSTDTQYF,TGTGCCAGCAGCTTATATACTAGCGGGGGGCCTTCCACAGATACGCAGTATTTT
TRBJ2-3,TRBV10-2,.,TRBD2,CASSEGLAVADTQYF,TGCGCCAGCAGTGAGGGACTAGCGGTCGCAGATACGCAGTATTTT
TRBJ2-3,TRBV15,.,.,CATSRVRTDTQYF,TGTGCCACCAGCAGAGTACGGACAGATACGCAGTATTTT
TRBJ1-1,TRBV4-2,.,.,CASSRTANTEAFF,TGTGCCAGCAGCAGGACAGCGAACACTGAAGCTTTCTTT
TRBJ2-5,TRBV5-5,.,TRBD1,CASSNRDRVGETQYF,TGTGCCAGCAGTAACCGGGACAGGGTAGGCGAGACCCAGTACTTC
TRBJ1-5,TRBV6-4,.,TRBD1,CASSDPRDRGGNQPQHF,TGTGCCAGCAGTGACCCCCGGGACAGGGGGGGCAATCAGCCCCAGCATTTT
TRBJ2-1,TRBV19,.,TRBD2,CASSISGGREQFF,TGTGCCAGTAGTATCAGTGGCGGGAGGGAGCAGTTCTTC
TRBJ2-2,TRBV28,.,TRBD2,CASTPTSGRDRTGELFF,TGTGCCAGCACCCCGACTAGCGGGAGGGATAGGACCGGGGAGCTGTTTTTT
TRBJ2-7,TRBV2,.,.,CASSDGTDYEQYF,TGTGCCAGCAGTGACGGGACCGATTACGAGCAGTACTTC
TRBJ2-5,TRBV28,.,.,CASSLRTVGETQYF,TGTGCCAGCAGTTTAAGGACAGTAGGAGAGACCCAGTACTTC
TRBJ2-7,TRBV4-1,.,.,CASSPPRDTYEQYF,TGCGCCAGCAGCCCTCCGCGGGACACCTACGAGCAGTACTTC
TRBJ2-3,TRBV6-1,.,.,CASSENPGTPSTDTQYF,TGTGCCAGCAGTGAAAACCCCGGGACTCCTAGCACAGATACGCAGTATTTT
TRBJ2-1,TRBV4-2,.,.,CASSPSSGSYNEQFF,TGTGCCAGCAGCCCGTCTTCCGGCTCCTACAATGAGCAGTTCTTC
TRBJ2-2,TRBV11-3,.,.,CASRSLTGELFF,TGTGCCAGCAGGTCCCTCACCGGGGAGCTGTTTTTT
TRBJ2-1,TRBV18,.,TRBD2,CASSPPSSGPNEQFF,TGTGCCAGCTCACCACCATCTAGCGGCCCCAATGAGCAGTTCTTC
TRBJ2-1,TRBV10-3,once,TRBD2,CAISSGTSYNEQFF,TGTGCCATCAGCAGCGGGACCTCCTACAATGAGCAGTTCTTC
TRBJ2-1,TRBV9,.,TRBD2,CASSANSGGAGEQFF,TGTGCCAGCAGCGCAAATAGCGGGGGCGCGGGTGAGCAGTTCTTC
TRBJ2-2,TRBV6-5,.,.,CATFHLPYTTGELFF,TGTGCCACATTTCACCTTCCATATACCACCGGGGAGCTGTTTTTT
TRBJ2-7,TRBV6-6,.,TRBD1,CASSNYRDRGYEQYF,TGTGCCAGCAGTAACTACCGGGACAGGGGTTACGAGCAGTACTTC
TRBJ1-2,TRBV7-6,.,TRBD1,CASSLGLPGGLIGYGYTF,TGTGCCAGCAGCTTAGGTCTCCCAGGGGGCTTAATAGGCTATGGCTACACCTTC
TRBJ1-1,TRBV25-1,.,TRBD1,CASREQGAKTEAFF,TGTGCCAGCAGAGAACAGGGGGCAAAGACTGAAGCTTTCTTT
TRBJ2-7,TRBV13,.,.,CASRLAGSYEQYF,TGTGCCAGCAGACTAGCCGGATCCTACGAGCAGTACTTC
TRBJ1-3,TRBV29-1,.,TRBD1,CSVMTGNGNTIYF,TGCAGCGTGATGACAGGGAACGGAAACACCATATATTTT
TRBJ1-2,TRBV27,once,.,CASSFTPLRFYTF,TGTGCCAGCAGTTTTACTCCTTTGAGATTCTACACCTTC
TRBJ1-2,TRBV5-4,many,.,CASSPPGTPYGYTF,TGTGCCAGCAGCCCCCCGGGGACCCCCTATGGCTACACCTTC
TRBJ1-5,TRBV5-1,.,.,CASSWPGPKGDYSNQPQHF,TGCGCCAGCAGCTGGCCGGGACCTAAGGGGGACTATAGCAATCAGCCCCAGCATTTT
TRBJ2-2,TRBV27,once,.,CASSLSVLGGELFF,TGTGCCAGCAGTCTTTCCGTCCTGGGGGGGGAGCTGTTTTTT
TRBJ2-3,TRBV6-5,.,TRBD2,CASSYSSGGVDTQYF,TGTGCCAGCAGCTATTCTAGCGGGGGGGTGGATACGCAGTATTTT
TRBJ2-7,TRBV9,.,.,CASSVAPGNYEQYF,TGTGCCAGCAGCGTAGCGCCAGGGAACTACGAGCAGTACTTC
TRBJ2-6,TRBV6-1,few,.,CASSEARDANVLTF,TGTGCCAGCAGTGAAGCCCGCGACGCGAACGTCCTGACTTTC
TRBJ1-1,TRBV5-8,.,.,CASSLEGSGFPEAFF,TGTGCCAGCAGCTTGGAAGGGAGTGGATTCCCTGAAGCTTTCTTT
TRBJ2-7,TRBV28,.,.,CASSEGHTYEQYF,TGTGCCAGCAGTGAGGGACATACCTACGAGCAGTACTTC
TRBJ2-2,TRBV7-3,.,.,CASSPQNTGELFF,TGTGCCAGCAGCCCCCAAAACACCGGGGAGCTGTTTTTT
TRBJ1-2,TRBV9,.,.,CASSVDRAASHGYTF,TGTGCCAGCAGCGTAGACCGGGCCGCCTCTCATGGCTACACCTTC
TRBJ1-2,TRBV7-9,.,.,CASSLAGGHGYTF,TGTGCCAGCAGCTTAGCAGGGGGACATGGCTACACCTTC
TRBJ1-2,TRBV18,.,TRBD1,CASSPWDRGDYGYTF,TGTGCCAGCTCACCATGGGACAGGGGTGACTATGGCTACACCTTC
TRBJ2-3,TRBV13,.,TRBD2,CASSLETGTSGVTATDTQYF,TGTGCCAGCAGCTTAGAAACCGGGACTAGCGGGGTAACCGCCACAGATACGCAGTATTTT